This TCR beta chain was documented in a study of T cell repertoires in cytomegalovirus infection. Notes on this clonotype: Its target is not known.

J was trimmed by 1 base and V by 1 base; bases with no gene match: 7. The germline gives CDR1 SGHVS, CDR2 FNYEAQ. CDR3 length: 18 amino acids. TCRdb passed the reads through MiXCR, listing each CDR3 protein once. The sample holds approximately 1,000,000 distinct CDR3 sequences, about 33% seen once. The material sequenced was cultured CD8+ T cells from PBMCs, taken from culture after CMV antigen stimulation. This chain joins TRBV7-6 and TRBJ1-5; TRBD1 agrees at 10 bases. This clonotype was obtained from a human donor in good health (CMV status not recorded). Some clones in this sample may be carry-over from other donors' samples. Here the CDR3 reads CASSLDPGQGPSNQPQHF. CDR3 in DNA: TGTGCCAGCAGCTTAGATCCGGGACAGGGGCCAAGCAATCAGCCCCAGCATTTT.